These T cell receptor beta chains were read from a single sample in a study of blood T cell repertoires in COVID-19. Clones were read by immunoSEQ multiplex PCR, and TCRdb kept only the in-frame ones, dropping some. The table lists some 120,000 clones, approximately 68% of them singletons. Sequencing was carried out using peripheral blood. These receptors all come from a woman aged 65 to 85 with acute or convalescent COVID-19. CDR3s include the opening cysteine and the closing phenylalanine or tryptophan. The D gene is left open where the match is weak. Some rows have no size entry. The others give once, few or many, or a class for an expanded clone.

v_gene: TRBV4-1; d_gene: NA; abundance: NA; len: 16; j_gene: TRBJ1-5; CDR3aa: CASSQERGARCQPQHF; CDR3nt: TGCGCCAGCAGCCAAGAGCGGGGGGCGAGGTGTCAGCCCCAGCATTTT
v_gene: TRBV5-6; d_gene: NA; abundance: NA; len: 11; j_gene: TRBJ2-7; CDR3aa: CASSWRGEQYF; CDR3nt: TGTGCCAGCAGCTGGAGGGGTGAGCAGTACTTC
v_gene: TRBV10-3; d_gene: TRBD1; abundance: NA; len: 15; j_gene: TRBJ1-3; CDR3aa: CATWTGPNSGNTIYF; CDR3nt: TGTGCCACCTGGACAGGCCCTAACTCTGGAAACACCATATATTTT
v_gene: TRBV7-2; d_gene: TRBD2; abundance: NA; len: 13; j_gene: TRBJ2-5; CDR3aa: CASSFGTIETQYF; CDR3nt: TGTGCCAGCAGCTTTGGGACTATAGAGACCCAGTACTTC
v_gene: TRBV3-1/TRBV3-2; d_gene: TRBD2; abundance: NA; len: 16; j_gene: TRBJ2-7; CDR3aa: CASSQDLTSGTYEQYF; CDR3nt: TGTGCCAGCAGCCAAGACCTAACTAGCGGGACCTACGAGCAGTACTTC
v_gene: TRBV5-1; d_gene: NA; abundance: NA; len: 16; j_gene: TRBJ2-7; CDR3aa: CASSWGWGSTPYEQYF; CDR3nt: TGCGCCAGCAGCTGGGGCTGGGGCTCTACCCCCTACGAGCAGTACTTC
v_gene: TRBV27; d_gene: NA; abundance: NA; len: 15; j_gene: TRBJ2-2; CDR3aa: CASSLDSPNTGELFF; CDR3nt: TGTGCCAGCAGTTTGGACAGCCCGAACACCGGGGAGCTGTTTTTT
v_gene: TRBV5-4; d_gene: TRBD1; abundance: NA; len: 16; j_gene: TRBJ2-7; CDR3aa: CASSSATWVGTDEQYF; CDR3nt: TGTGCCAGCAGCTCTGCGACGTGGGTTGGGACAGACGAGCAGTACTTC
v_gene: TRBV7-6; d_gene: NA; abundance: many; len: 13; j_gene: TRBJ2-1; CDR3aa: CASSPGSYNEQFF; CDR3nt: TGTGCCAGCAGCCCGGGTTCCTACAATGAGCAGTTCTTC
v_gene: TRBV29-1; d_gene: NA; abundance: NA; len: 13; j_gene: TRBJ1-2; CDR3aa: CSVHGGIEYGYTF; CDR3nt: TGCAGCGTACACGGGGGGATAGAATATGGCTACACCTTC
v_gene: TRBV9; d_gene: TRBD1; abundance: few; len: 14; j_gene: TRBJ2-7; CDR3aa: CASSVTQGSNEQYF; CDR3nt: TGTGCCAGCAGCGTCACACAGGGGAGTAACGAGCAGTACTTC
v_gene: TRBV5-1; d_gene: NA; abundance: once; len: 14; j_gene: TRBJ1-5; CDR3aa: CASSPTGNNQPQHF; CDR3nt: TGCGCCAGCAGCCCAACAGGAAATAATCAGCCCCAGCATTTT
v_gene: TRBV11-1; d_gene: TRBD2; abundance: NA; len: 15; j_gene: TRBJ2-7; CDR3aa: CASSSGLAGSGEQYF; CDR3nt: TGTGCCAGCAGCTCCGGCCTAGCGGGATCGGGCGAGCAGTACTTC
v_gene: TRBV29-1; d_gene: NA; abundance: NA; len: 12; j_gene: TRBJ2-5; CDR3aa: CSVTLGGQTQYF; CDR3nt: TGCAGCGTTACCTTGGGGGGTCAGACCCAGTACTTC
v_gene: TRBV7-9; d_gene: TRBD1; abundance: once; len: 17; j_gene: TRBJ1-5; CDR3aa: CASSSGQGGRGNQPQHF; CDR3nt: TGTGCCAGCAGCTCGGGACAGGGGGGTCGAGGCAATCAGCCCCAGCATTTT
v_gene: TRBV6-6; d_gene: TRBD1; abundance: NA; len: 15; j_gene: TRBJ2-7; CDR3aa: CASSYADRESYEQYF; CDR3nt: TGTGCCAGCAGTTACGCCGACAGGGAATCCTACGAGCAGTACTTC
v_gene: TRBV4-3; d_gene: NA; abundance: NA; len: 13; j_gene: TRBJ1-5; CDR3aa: CASSQVIGQPQHF; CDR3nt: TGCGCCAGCAGCCAAGTGATCGGGCAGCCCCAGCATTTT
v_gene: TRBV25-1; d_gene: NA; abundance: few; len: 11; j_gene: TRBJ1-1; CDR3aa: CASSGRTEAFF; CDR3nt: TGTGCCAGCAGTGGGCGGACAGAAGCTTTCTTT
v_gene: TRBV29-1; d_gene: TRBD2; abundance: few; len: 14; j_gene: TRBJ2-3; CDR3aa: CSVGQRGDRNTQYF; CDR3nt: TGCAGCGTGGGACAGCGGGGGGATAGAAATACGCAGTATTTT
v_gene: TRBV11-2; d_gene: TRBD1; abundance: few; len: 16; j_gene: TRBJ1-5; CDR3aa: CASSPGTGLGNQPQHF; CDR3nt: TGTGCCAGCAGCCCAGGGACAGGGTTGGGCAATCAGCCCCAGCATTTT
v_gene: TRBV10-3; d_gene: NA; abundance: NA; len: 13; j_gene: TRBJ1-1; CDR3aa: CAISELEYTEAFF; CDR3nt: TGTGCCATCAGTGAGTTGGAGTACACTGAAGCTTTCTTT
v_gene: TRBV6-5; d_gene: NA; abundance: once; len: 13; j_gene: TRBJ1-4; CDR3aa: CASSYDFNEKLFF; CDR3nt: TGTGCCAGCAGTTACGACTTTAATGAAAAACTGTTTTTT
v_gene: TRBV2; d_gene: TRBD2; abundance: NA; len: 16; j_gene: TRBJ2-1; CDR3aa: CASLSRTASGRGGQFF; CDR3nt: TGTGCCAGCCTCTCCAGGACGGCTAGCGGGAGGGGAGGGCAGTTCTTC
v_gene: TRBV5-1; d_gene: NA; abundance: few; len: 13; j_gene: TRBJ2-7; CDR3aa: CASSLALSYEQYF; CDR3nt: TGCGCCAGCAGCTTGGCCCTTTCCTACGAGCAGTACTTC
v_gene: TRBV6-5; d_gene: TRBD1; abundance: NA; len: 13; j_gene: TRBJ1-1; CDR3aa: CASRRQGWTEAFF; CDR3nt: TGTGCCAGCAGAAGACAGGGTTGGACTGAAGCTTTCTTT
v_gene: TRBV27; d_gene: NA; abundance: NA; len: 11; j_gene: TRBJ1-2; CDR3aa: CASSPGFGYTF; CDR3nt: TGTGCCAGCAGTCCAGGGTTTGGCTACACCTTC
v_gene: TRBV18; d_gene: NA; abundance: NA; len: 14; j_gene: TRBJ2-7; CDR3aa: CASSPGKGTSEQYF; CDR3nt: TGTGCCAGCTCACCAGGAAAGGGGACATCCGAGCAGTACTTC
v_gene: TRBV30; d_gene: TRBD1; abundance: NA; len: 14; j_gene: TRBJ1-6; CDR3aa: CAWKGGTGASPLHF; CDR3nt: TGTGCCTGGAAAGGAGGGACAGGGGCTTCACCCCTCCACTTT
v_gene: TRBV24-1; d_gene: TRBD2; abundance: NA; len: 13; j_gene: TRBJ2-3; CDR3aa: CATEAGTTDTQYF; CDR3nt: TGTGCCACCGAAGCGGGGACCACAGATACGCAGTATTTT
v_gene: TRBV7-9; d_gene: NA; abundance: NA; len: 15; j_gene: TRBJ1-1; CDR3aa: CASSLAGIRDTEAFF; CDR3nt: TGTGCCAGCAGCTTGGCAGGGATTCGGGACACTGAAGCTTTCTTT
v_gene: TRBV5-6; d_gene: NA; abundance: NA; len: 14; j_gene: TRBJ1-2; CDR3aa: CASSLGGVNYGYTF; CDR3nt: TGTGCCAGCAGCTTGGGGGGCGTTAACTATGGCTACACCTTC
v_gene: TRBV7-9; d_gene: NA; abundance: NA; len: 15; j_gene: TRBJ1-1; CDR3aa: CASSLGQLSNTEAFF; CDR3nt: TGTGCCAGCAGCTTAGGACAGCTCTCGAACACTGAAGCTTTCTTT
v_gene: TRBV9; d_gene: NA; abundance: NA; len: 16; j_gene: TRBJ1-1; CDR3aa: CASSPLVGALNTEAFF; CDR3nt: TGTGCCAGCAGCCCTCTTGTGGGGGCCCTGAACACTGAAGCTTTCTTT
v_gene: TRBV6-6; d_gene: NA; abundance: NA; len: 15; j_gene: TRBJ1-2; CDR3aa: CASSYLDGGRDGYTF; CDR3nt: TGTGCCAGCAGTTACCTCGATGGGGGCCGGGATGGCTACACCTTC
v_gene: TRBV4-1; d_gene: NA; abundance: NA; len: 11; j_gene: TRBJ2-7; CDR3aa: CASSQAYEQYF; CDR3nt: TGCGCCAGCAGCCAAGCTTACGAGCAGTACTTC
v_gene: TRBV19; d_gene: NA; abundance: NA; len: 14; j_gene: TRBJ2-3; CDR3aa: CASSRRSGTDTQYF; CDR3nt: TGTGCCAGTAGCCGGCGGTCCGGCACAGATACGCAGTATTTT
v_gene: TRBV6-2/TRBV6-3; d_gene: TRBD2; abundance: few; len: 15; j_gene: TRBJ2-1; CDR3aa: CASSLLAGGNNEQFF; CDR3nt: TGTGCCAGCAGTCTACTAGCGGGGGGGAATAATGAGCAGTTCTTC
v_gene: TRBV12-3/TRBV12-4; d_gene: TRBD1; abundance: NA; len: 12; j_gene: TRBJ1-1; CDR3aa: CASTIAGGEAFF; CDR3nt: TGTGCCAGCACCATAGCAGGGGGTGAAGCTTTCTTT
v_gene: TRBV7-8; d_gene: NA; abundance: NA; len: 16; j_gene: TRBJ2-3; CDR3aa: CASSALAATSTDTQYF; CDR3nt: TGTGCCAGCAGCGCCCTGGCAGCGACTAGCACAGATACGCAGTATTTT
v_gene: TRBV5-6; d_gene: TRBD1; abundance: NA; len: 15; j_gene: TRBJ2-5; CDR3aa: CASSFRDRGTETQYF; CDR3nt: TGTGCCAGCAGCTTCCGGGACAGGGGGACGGAGACCCAGTACTTC
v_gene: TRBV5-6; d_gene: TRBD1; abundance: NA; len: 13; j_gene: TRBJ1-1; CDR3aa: CASSFRTGAEAFF; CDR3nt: TGTGCCAGCAGCTTTAGGACAGGGGCTGAAGCTTTCTTT